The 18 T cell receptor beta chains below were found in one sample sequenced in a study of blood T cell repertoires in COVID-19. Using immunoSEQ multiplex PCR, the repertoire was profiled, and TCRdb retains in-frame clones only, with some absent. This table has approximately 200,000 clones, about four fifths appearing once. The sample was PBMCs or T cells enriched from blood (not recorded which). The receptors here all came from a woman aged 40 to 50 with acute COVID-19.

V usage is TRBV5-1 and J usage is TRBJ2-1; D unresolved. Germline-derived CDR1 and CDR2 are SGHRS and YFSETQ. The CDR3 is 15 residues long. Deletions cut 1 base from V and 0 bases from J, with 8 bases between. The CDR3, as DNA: TGCGCCAGCAGCTTGCTACAGACCTCCTACAATGAGCAGTTCTTC. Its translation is CASSLLQTSYNEQFF. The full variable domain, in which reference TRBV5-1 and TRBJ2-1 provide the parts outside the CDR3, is KAGVTQTPRYLIKTRGQQVTLSCSPISGHRSVSWYQQTPGQGLQFLFEYFSETQRNKGNFPGRFSGRQFSNSRSEMNVSTLELGDSALYLCASSLLQTSYNEQFFGPGTRLTVL.

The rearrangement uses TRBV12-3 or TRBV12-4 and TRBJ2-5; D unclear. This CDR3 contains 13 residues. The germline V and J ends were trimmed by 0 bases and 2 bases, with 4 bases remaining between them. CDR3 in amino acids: CASSLAVQETQYF. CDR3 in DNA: TGTGCCAGCAGTTTAGCTGTACAAGAGACCCAGTACTTC.

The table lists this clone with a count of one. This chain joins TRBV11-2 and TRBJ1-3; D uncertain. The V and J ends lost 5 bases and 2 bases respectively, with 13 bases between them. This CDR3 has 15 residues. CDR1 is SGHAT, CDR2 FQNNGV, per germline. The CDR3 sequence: CASSTHREPGNTIYF. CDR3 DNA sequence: TGTGCCAGCAGCACACACCGGGAGCCTGGAAACACCATATATTTT.

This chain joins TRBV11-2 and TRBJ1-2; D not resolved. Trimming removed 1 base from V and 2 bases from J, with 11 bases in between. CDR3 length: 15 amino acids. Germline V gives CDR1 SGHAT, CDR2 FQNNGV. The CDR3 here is CASSLAPGGNYGYTF. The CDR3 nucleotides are TGTGCCAGCAGCTTAGCCCCAGGTGGAAACTATGGCTACACCTTC.

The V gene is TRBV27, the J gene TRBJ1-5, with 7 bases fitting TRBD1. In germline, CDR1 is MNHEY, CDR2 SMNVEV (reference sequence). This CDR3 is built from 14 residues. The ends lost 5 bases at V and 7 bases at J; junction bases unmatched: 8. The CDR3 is CASSPGGQGQPQHF. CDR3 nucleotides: TGTGCCAGCAGTCCAGGGGGGCAGGGGCAGCCCCAGCATTTT.

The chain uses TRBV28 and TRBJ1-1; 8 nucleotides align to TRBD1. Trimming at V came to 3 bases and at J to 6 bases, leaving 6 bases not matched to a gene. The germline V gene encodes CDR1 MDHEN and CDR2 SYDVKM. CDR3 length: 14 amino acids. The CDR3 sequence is CASSLHRGSSEAFF. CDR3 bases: TGTGCCAGCAGTTTGCACAGGGGGTCATCTGAAGCTTTCTTT. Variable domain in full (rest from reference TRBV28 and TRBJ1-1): DVKVTQSSRYLVKRTGEKVFLECVQDMDHENMFWYRQDPGLGLRLIYFSYDVKMKEKGDIPEGYSVSREKKERFSLILESASTNQTSMYLCASSLHRGSSEAFFGQGTRLTVV.

This CDR3 is CASSSFSGGAKDTQYF. Written as DNA, the CDR3 is TGTGCCAGCAGCTCCTTCAGCGGGGGGGCGAAAGATACGCAGTATTTT. The chain combines TRBV5-6 with TRBJ2-3, with 10 positions matching TRBD2. Trimming removed 3 bases from V and 5 bases from J; junction bases left unmatched: 9. The germline CDR1 and CDR2 sequences are SGHDT and YYEEEE. The CDR3 runs to 16 residues.

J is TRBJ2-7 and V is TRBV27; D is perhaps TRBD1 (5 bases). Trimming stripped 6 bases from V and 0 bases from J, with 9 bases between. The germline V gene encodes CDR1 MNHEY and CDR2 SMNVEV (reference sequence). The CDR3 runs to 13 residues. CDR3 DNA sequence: TGTGCCAGCAGGACAGCTCTCTCCTACGAGCAGTACTTC. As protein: CASRTALSYEQYF.

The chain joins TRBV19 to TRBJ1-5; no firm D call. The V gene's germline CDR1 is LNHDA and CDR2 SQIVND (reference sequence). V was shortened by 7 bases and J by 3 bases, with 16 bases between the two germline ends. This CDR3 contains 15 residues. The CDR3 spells CASTPVGGINQPQHF. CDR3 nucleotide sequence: TGTGCCAGTACCCCAGTAGGAGGTATCAATCAGCCCCAGCATTTT.

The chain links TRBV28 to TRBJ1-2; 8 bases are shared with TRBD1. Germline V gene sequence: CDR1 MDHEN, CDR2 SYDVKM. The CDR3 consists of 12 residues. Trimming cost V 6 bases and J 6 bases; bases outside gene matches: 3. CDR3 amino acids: CASRWDRHGYTF. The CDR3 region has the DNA TGTGCCAGCAGGTGGGACAGGCATGGCTACACCTTC.

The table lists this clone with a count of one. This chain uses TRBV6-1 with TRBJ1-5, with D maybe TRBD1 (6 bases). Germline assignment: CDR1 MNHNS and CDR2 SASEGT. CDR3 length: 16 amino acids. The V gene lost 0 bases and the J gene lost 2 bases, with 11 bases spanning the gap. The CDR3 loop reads CASSEALAGGNQPQHF. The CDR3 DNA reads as TGTGCCAGCAGTGAAGCTCTGGCAGGGGGCAATCAGCCCCAGCATTTT.

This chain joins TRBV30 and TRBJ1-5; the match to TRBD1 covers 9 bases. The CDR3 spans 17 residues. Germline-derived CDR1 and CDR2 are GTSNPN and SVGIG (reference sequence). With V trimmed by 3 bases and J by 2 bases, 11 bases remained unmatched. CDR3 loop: CAWSEGPGQGGNQPQHF. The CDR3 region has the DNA TGTGCCTGGAGCGAGGGTCCGGGACAGGGAGGCAATCAGCCCCAGCATTTT. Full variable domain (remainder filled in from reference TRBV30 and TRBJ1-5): SQTIHQWPATLVQPVGSPLSLECTVEGTSNPNLYWYRQAAGRGLQLLFYSVGIGQISSEVPQNLSASRPQDRQFILSSKKLLLSDSGFYLCAWSEGPGQGGNQPQHFGDGTRLSIL.

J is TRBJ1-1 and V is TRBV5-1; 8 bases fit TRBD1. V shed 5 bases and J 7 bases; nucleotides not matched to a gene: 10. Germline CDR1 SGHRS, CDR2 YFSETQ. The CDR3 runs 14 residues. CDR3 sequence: CASRERTGFLEAFF. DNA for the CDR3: TGCGCCAGCAGGGAAAGGACAGGGTTCCTTGAAGCTTTCTTT.

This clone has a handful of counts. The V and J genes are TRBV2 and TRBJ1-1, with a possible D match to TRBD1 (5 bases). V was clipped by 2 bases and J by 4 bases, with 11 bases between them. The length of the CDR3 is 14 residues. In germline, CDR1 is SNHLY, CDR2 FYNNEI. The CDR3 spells CASSEPRQGTEAFF. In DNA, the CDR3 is TGTGCCAGCAGTGAACCTAGGCAGGGCACTGAAGCTTTCTTT. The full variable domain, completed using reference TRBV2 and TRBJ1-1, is EPEVTQTPSHQVTQMGQEVILRCVPISNHLYFYWYRQILGQKVEFLVSFYNNEISEKSEIFDDQFSVERPDGSNFTLKIRSTKLEDSAMYFCASSEPRQGTEAFFGQGTRLTVV.

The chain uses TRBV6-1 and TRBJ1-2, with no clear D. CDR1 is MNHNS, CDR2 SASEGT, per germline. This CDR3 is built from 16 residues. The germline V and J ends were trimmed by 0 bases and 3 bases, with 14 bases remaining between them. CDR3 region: CASSEAFGLWDYGYTF. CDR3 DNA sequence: TGTGCCAGCAGTGAAGCGTTCGGGTTATGGGACTATGGCTACACCTTC.

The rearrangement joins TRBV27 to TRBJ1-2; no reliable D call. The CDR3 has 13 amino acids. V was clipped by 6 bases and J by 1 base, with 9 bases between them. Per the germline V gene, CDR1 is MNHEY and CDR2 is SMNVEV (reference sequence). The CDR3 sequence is CASRPSFNYGYTF. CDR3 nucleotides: TGTGCCAGCAGGCCAAGCTTTAACTATGGCTACACCTTC.

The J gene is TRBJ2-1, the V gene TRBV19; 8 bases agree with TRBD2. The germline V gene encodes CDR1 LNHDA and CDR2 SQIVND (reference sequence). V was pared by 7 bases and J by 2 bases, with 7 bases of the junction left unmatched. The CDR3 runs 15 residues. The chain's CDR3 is CASTPTSGPYNEQFF. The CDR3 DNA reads TGTGCCAGTACCCCCACTAGCGGCCCCTACAATGAGCAGTTCTTC.

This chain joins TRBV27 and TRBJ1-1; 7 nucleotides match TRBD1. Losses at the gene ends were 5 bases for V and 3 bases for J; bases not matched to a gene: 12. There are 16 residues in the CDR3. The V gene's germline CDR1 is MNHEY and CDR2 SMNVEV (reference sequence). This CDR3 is CASSHKGGQTDTEAFF. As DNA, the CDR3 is TGTGCCAGCAGTCATAAGGGGGGACAGACAGACACTGAAGCTTTCTTT.